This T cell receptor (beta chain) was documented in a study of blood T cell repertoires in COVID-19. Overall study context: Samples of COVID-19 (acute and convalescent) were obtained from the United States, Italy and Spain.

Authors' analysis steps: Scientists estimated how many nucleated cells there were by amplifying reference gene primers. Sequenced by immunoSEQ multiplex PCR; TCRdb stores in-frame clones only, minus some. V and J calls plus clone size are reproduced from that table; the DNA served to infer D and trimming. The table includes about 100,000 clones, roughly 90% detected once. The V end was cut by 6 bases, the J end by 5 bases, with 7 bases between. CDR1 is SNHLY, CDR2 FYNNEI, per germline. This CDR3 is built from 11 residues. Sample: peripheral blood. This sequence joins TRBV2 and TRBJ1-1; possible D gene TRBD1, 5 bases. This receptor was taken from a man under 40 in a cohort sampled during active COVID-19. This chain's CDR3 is CASSGHTEAFF. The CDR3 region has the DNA TGTGCCAGCAGCGGACATACTGAAGCTTTCTTT.